This T cell receptor beta chain was identified during a study of blood T cell repertoires in COVID-19. Study overall: Some COVID-19 samples were acute and others convalescent; all came from the United States, Italy and Spain. From T cells, B-cell-depleted T cells, or PBMCs came the material, which was cDNA or gDNA.

Original processing methods: Estimation of nucleated cell counts relied on the amplification of reference gene primers. Generated by immunoSEQ multiplex PCR, the TCRdb table keeps only in-frame clones and is missing some. Clone size and V and J calls were adopted from that table, with D and trimming inferred from the DNA. The sample lists under 300,000 clones, 70% to 90% occurring once. The CDR3 runs to 16 residues. Germline-derived CDR1 and CDR2 are SGDLS and YYNGEE. The V gene end was trimmed by 0 bases and the J gene end by 4 bases; junction bases not matched to a gene: 6. This receptor was taken from a woman aged 40 to 50 who had recovered from COVID-19. The sequenced material came from peripheral blood. V and J are TRBV9 and TRBJ2-1, with 8 bases identical to TRBD1. Here the CDR3 DNA reads TGTGCCAGCAGCGTAGTCGACAGGGGCCAGTACAATGAGCAGTTCTTC. This translates into CASSVVDRGQYNEQFF.